Sequencing of this TCR beta chain was carried out in a study of blood T cell repertoires in COVID-19. Whole-study context: Acute-phase and convalescent COVID-19 samples originated in the United States, Italy and Spain.

CDR3 length equals 15 residues. Looked up from germline, CDR1 is SGHKS and CDR2 is YYEKEE (reference sequence). Germline trimming cut 2 bases from V and 6 bases from J; bases unmatched to any gene: 8. Methods used by the authors: By means of reference gene primer amplification, nucleated cell counts were estimated. Here immunoSEQ multiplex PCR was the method, and the copy in TCRdb shows in-frame clones only, minus some. V, J and clone size are taken as reported in that table, and D and trimming were inferred from the DNA itself. The table shows approximately 470,000 clones, with 87% occurring only once. The age range of participants was about 18 to 90 years, with residence in more than 20 US areas. Cohorts were determined from participant-reported clinical history.

The specimen was PBMCs or T cells enriched from blood (not recorded which). The rearrangement uses TRBV5-5 and TRBJ1-5; TRBD1 aligns across 7 bases. The clonotype originates from a woman younger than 30 who had recovered from COVID-19. DNA of the CDR3: TGTGCCAGCAGCTTTCGGACAGGATCATTTCAGCCCCAGCATTTT. Protein sequence: CASSFRTGSFQPQHF.